Described below is a single TCR beta chain sequence and its context. The data derive from a study of identical twins. TCRdb called the 5' RACE reads again in MiXCR, with one record for every CDR3 protein. The sample holds fewer than 500,000 distinct CDR3 sequences, around 24% seen once. Germline values: CDR1 DFQATT, CDR2 SNEGSKA (reference sequence). The CDR3 loop spans 17 amino acids. V gave up 5 bases and J gave up 3 bases; unmatched junction bases: 17. These data also formed part of another study, on T cells expressing NK-cell markers. That source reports: According to the study, TCR beta repertoires originated from sorted CD3+CD56+NKG2C+, CD3+CD56+NKG2C- and CD3+CD56-NKG2C+ T cells.

Sequences were obtained from CD4+ T cells sorted from blood. The source of this sequence is a young woman in good health. The chain links TRBV20-1 to TRBJ2-3, with 7 bases matching TRBD1. The CDR3 here is CSARLPLTGSATDTQYF. The DNA for the CDR3 is TGCAGTGCTCGACTTCCCCTGACAGGGTCGGCGACAGATACGCAGTATTTT.